This T cell receptor (beta chain) stems from a study of Graves' ophthalmopathy and Graves' hyperthyroidism. Germline-derived CDR1 and CDR2 are WSHSY and SAAADI. This CDR3 is built from 14 residues. V lost 7 bases and J lost 0, with 12 bases in between. There are a few counts of this clonotype. Investigators amplified TCR beta CDR3 regions from RNA transcripts. The authors performed first-round RT-PCR with HTBI primers and then a second-round multiplex PCR. Each CDR3 protein is one row after TCRdb ran MiXCR on the multiplex PCR reads. The sample lists about 550,000 distinct CDR3 sequences, approximately 35% occurring once.

The sequenced sample was peripheral blood or thyroid tissue (not recorded which). The clonotype comes from an adult man with Graves' hyperthyroidism. V usage is TRBV10-2 and J usage is TRBJ1-1; a weak D match, TRBD1 (6 bases). DNA of the CDR3: TGCGCCAGCACGGGGGGCCCTATGAACACTGAAGCTTTCTTT. It codes for CASTGGPMNTEAFF.